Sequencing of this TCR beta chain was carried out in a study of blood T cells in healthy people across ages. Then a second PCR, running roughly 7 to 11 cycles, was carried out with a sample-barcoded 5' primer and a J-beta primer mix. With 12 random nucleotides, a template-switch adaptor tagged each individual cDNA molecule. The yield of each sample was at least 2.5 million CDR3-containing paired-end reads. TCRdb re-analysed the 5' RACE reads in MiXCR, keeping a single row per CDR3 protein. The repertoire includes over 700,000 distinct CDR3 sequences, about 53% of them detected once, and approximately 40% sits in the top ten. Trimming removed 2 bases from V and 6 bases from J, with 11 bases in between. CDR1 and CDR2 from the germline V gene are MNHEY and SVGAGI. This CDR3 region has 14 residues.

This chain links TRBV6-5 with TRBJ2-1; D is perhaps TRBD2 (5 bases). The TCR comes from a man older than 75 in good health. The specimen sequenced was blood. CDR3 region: CASSYTRSSNEQFF. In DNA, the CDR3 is TGTGCCAGCAGTTACACTAGGTCCAGCAATGAGCAGTTCTTC.